The 8 T cell receptor beta chains presented below share a single source sample, sequenced in a study of cytomegalovirus exposure and HLA in healthy donors. The study ran its PCR with 60 Vbeta and 13 Jbeta primers. Data came from immunoSEQ multiplex PCR; TCRdb stores just in-frame clones and leaves some out. The sample lists 150,000 to 200,000 clones; more than 9.5% were seen once. The sequencing input was PBMCs. Every receptor here comes from a man aged 50 or older in good health and CMV-seropositive.

This clone was counted between two and nine times. The CDR3 region is CASTSPDTGELFF. DNA for the CDR3: TGTGCCAGTACCTCGCCGGACACCGGGGAGCTGTTTTTT. This chain uses TRBV19 with TRBJ2-2; no definite D call. V was clipped by 7 bases and J by 3 bases, with 9 bases between them. The CDR3 runs 13 residues. The germline V gene has CDR1 LNHDA and CDR2 SQIVND (reference sequence). Full variable domain (remainder filled in from reference TRBV19 and TRBJ2-2): DGGITQSPKYLFRKEGQNVTLSCEQNLNHDAMYWYRQDPGQGLRLIYYSQIVNDFQKGDIAEGYSVSREKKESFPLTVTSAQKNPTAFYLCASTSPDTGELFFGEGSRLTVL.

This clone showed up just a few times. The chain combines TRBV9 with TRBJ2-1; D is possibly TRBD2 (6 bases). Germline V lookup: CDR1 SGDLS, CDR2 YYNGEE. This CDR3 spans 14 amino acids. Trimming removed 2 bases at V and 0 bases at J, with 6 bases between. CDR3 nucleotides: TGTGCCAGCAGCGTCGGGAGCTCCTACAATGAGCAGTTCTTC. It specifies CASSVGSSYNEQFF.

The chain joins TRBV5-6 to TRBJ1-5; D remains unclear. Deletions cut 2 bases from V and 3 bases from J, with 3 bases between. The CDR3 covers 12 residues. Germline V lookup: CDR1 SGHDT, CDR2 YYEEEE. DNA of the CDR3: TGTGCCAGCAGCTTTCACAATCAGCCCCAGCATTTT. Translation: CASSFHNQPQHF.

This clone has just a few counts. The chain uses TRBV7-9 and TRBJ2-7; possible D gene TRBD1, 6 bases. The germline V and J ends were trimmed by 5 bases and 6 bases, with 26 bases remaining between them. Germline V gives CDR1 SEHNR, CDR2 FQNEAQ (reference sequence). The CDR3 has 17 amino acids. CDR3 sequence reads: CASSRTTDSLWGAEQYF. Written as DNA, the CDR3 is TGTGCCAGCAGCCGCACCACGGACAGCCTCTGGGGTGCCGAGCAGTACTTC.

This clone has just a few counts. The chain employs TRBV11-2 and TRBJ1-1; 7 nucleotides agree with TRBD1. Germline trimming cut 10 bases from V and 0 bases from J; bases unmatched to any gene: 5. The germline CDR1 and CDR2 sequences are SGHAT and FQNNGV. The CDR3 is 13 amino acids. The CDR3 region is CAIGGQLNTEAFF. The CDR3 DNA reads as TGTGCCATCGGGGGACAGTTGAACACTGAAGCTTTCTTT.

The CDR3 reads CASSLVEGQLYGYTF. The DNA for the CDR3 is TGTGCCAGCAGCTTGGTCGAGGGACAACTGTATGGCTACACCTTC. This rearrangement joins TRBV5-4 to TRBJ1-2; D possibly corresponds to TRBD1 (6 bases). Germline V CDR1 and CDR2: SGHNT, YYREEE (reference sequence). Trimming pared 0 bases from V and 5 bases from J, leaving 14 bases between. The CDR3 totals 15 residues.

The V and J genes are TRBV19 and TRBJ1-5; D is uncertain. This CDR3 is built from 13 residues. Trimming left V 1 base short and J 6 bases short, with 7 bases between. The germline CDR1 and CDR2 sequences are LNHDA and SQIVND (reference sequence). CDR3 DNA sequence: TGTGCCAGTAGTATAGGGTCGGGTCAGCCCCAGCATTTT. Its translation: CASSIGSGQPQHF.

This clone turned up a few times. The J gene is TRBJ1-6, the V gene TRBV7-9; D is uncertain. The CDR3 is 15 residues long. Trimming took off 5 bases at V and 8 bases at J, with 16 bases between the two ends. The germline CDR1 and CDR2 sequences are SEHNR and FQNEAQ (reference sequence). The chain's CDR3 is CASSPHGLEDSPLHF. The CDR3 nucleotides are TGTGCCAGCAGCCCCCATGGGCTTGAAGATTCACCCCTCCACTTT.